These T cell receptor beta chains were read from a single sample in a study of technical replicates of blood from a few donors. Only in-frame clones appear in the TCRdb table, and some are missing; sequencing was by immunoSEQ multiplex PCR. The profile shows 55,000 to 75,000 clones, about 94% of them singletons. Source material: T cells isolated from PBMCs. All receptors come from a human donor in good health. The CDR3 runs from the conserved cysteine through the conserved F or W. The order of the fields is J gene, D gene, clone size, V gene, CDR3 protein, CDR3 DNA. D genes are given only for firm matches. Clone size is not always given. Where it is, it says once, few, many or a class for expanded clones.

j_call: TRBJ2-3; d_call: .; clone_size: .; v_call: TRBV19; cdr3_aa: CASSIDGESTDTQYF; cdr3_nt: TGTGCCAGTAGTATAGATGGGGAGAGCACAGATACGCAGTATTTT
j_call: TRBJ2-7; d_call: TRBD2; clone_size: .; v_call: TRBV6-5; cdr3_aa: CASRTGTSGWYEQYF; cdr3_nt: TGTGCCAGCAGAACCGGGACTAGCGGGTGGTACGAGCAGTACTTC
j_call: TRBJ1-4; d_call: .; clone_size: .; v_call: TRBV18; cdr3_aa: CASSPGASNEKLFF; cdr3_nt: TGTGCCAGCTCACCAGGAGCCTCTAATGAAAAACTGTTTTTT
j_call: TRBJ2-2; d_call: .; clone_size: .; v_call: TRBV6-4; cdr3_aa: CASSDSPSTGELFF; cdr3_nt: TGTGCCAGCAGTGACTCGCCGAGCACCGGGGAGCTGTTTTTT
j_call: TRBJ2-3; d_call: TRBD1; clone_size: .; v_call: TRBV29-1; cdr3_aa: CSVEGQGFTDTQYF; cdr3_nt: TGCAGCGTTGAGGGACAGGGTTTTACAGATACGCAGTATTTT
j_call: TRBJ2-7; d_call: .; clone_size: .; v_call: TRBV2; cdr3_aa: CASSGQYYEQYF; cdr3_nt: TGTGCCAGCAGTGGACAGTACTACGAGCAGTACTTC
j_call: TRBJ2-7; d_call: .; clone_size: .; v_call: TRBV7-2; cdr3_aa: CASSLASGNNYEQYF; cdr3_nt: TGTGCCAGCAGCTTAGCTAGCGGCAACAACTACGAGCAGTACTTC
j_call: TRBJ1-1; d_call: .; clone_size: .; v_call: TRBV6-1; cdr3_aa: CASSVYYRETEAFF; cdr3_nt: TGTGCCAGCAGTGTTTATTATCGGGAGACTGAAGCTTTCTTT
j_call: TRBJ2-5; d_call: .; clone_size: .; v_call: TRBV15; cdr3_aa: CATSRDRQGWAQYF; cdr3_nt: TGTGCCACCAGCAGAGATAGGCAGGGATGGGCCCAGTACTTC
j_call: TRBJ1-1; d_call: .; clone_size: .; v_call: TRBV28; cdr3_aa: CASSLGLTFF; cdr3_nt: TGTGCCAGCAGTTTAGGGCTGACTTTCTTT
j_call: TRBJ2-1; d_call: .; clone_size: .; v_call: TRBV6-6; cdr3_aa: CASHRDYNEQFF; cdr3_nt: TGTGCCAGTCATCGGGACTACAATGAGCAGTTCTTC
j_call: TRBJ1-4; d_call: .; clone_size: .; v_call: TRBV21-1; cdr3_aa: CASSKVKRGSDEKLFF; cdr3_nt: TGTGCCAGCAGCAAAGTTAAGCGAGGGTCGGATGAAAAACTGTTTTTT
j_call: TRBJ2-7; d_call: TRBD1; clone_size: .; v_call: TRBV29-1; cdr3_aa: CSVPNRGEQYF; cdr3_nt: TGCAGCGTGCCAAACAGGGGCGAGCAGTACTTC
j_call: TRBJ1-1; d_call: .; clone_size: .; v_call: TRBV6-1; cdr3_aa: CASRAGWTEAFF; cdr3_nt: TGTGCCAGCAGAGCAGGGTGGACTGAAGCTTTCTTT
j_call: TRBJ2-7; d_call: .; clone_size: once; v_call: TRBV10-1; cdr3_aa: CASSLAPGLSSYEQYF; cdr3_nt: TGCGCCAGCAGCCTCGCCCCGGGACTGAGCTCCTACGAGCAGTACTTC
j_call: TRBJ2-3; d_call: TRBD1; clone_size: once; v_call: TRBV6-5; cdr3_aa: CASRGTGPDTQYF; cdr3_nt: TGTGCCAGCAGGGGGACAGGGCCAGATACGCAGTATTTT
j_call: TRBJ1-1; d_call: .; clone_size: .; v_call: TRBV11-2; cdr3_aa: CASSPLQGNTEAFF; cdr3_nt: TGTGCCAGCAGCCCACTACAGGGGAACACTGAAGCTTTCTTT
j_call: TRBJ1-1; d_call: .; clone_size: .; v_call: TRBV2; cdr3_aa: CASSEIGGFRDTEAFF; cdr3_nt: TGTGCCAGCAGTGAAATAGGGGGTTTTAGGGACACTGAAGCTTTCTTT
j_call: TRBJ2-3; d_call: .; clone_size: .; v_call: TRBV11-2; cdr3_aa: CASSLGSGGMGADTQYF; cdr3_nt: TGTGCCAGCAGCTTGGGCTCCGGCGGGATGGGAGCAGATACGCAGTATTTT
j_call: TRBJ1-3; d_call: .; clone_size: .; v_call: TRBV9; cdr3_aa: CASSIQGGSGNTIYF; cdr3_nt: TGTGCCAGCAGCATTCAGGGTGGCTCTGGAAACACCATATATTTT
j_call: TRBJ1-4; d_call: TRBD1; clone_size: once; v_call: TRBV4-1; cdr3_aa: CASSHTGTGDEKLFF; cdr3_nt: TGCGCCAGCAGCCACACCGGGACAGGGGATGAAAAACTGTTTTTT
j_call: TRBJ2-7; d_call: .; clone_size: .; v_call: TRBV5-1; cdr3_aa: CASSATEAYEQYF; cdr3_nt: TGCGCCAGCAGCGCTACGGAGGCCTACGAGCAGTACTTC
j_call: TRBJ2-7; d_call: TRBD1; clone_size: .; v_call: TRBV5-4; cdr3_aa: CASRYKTGISDEQYF; cdr3_nt: TGTGCCAGCAGGTATAAGACAGGGATTAGCGACGAGCAGTACTTC
j_call: TRBJ2-2; d_call: .; clone_size: once; v_call: TRBV27; cdr3_aa: CASSTRMLTVNTGELFF; cdr3_nt: TGTGCCAGCAGTACACGCATGTTGACAGTCAACACCGGGGAGCTGTTTTTT
j_call: TRBJ2-5; d_call: .; clone_size: .; v_call: TRBV6-6; cdr3_aa: CASSGSETQYF; cdr3_nt: TGTGCCAGCAGCGGGAGTGAGACCCAGTACTTC
j_call: TRBJ2-1; d_call: TRBD2; clone_size: .; v_call: TRBV7-2; cdr3_aa: CASSPLAGGGNEQFF; cdr3_nt: TGTGCCAGCAGCCCCTTAGCGGGAGGGGGCAATGAGCAGTTCTTC
j_call: TRBJ2-3; d_call: TRBD2; clone_size: .; v_call: TRBV11-3; cdr3_aa: CASSLEAGAPPDTQYF; cdr3_nt: TGTGCCAGCAGCTTAGAAGCGGGAGCCCCCCCAGATACGCAGTATTTT
j_call: TRBJ2-7; d_call: .; clone_size: .; v_call: TRBV30; cdr3_aa: CAWSPSHEQYF; cdr3_nt: TGTGCCTGGTCCCCCTCTCACGAGCAGTACTTC
j_call: TRBJ1-1; d_call: .; clone_size: .; v_call: TRBV10-3; cdr3_aa: CAISDSEMNTEAFF; cdr3_nt: TGTGCCATCAGCGACAGTGAAATGAACACTGAAGCTTTCTTT
j_call: TRBJ1-1; d_call: .; clone_size: .; v_call: TRBV11-2; cdr3_aa: CASSLGRQWNTEAFF; cdr3_nt: TGTGCCAGCAGCTTAGGCAGACAGTGGAACACTGAAGCTTTCTTT
j_call: TRBJ1-2; d_call: TRBD1; clone_size: .; v_call: TRBV14; cdr3_aa: CASSLRTGKAYYGYTF; cdr3_nt: TGTGCCAGCAGCCTACGGACAGGGAAGGCGTACTATGGCTACACCTTC
j_call: TRBJ1-1; d_call: TRBD1; clone_size: .; v_call: TRBV6-5; cdr3_aa: CASSSWTGMNTEAFF; cdr3_nt: TGTGCCAGCAGTTCATGGACAGGTATGAACACTGAAGCTTTCTTT
j_call: TRBJ2-1; d_call: TRBD2; clone_size: .; v_call: TRBV30; cdr3_aa: CACKIAGGGEQFF; cdr3_nt: TGTGCCTGCAAAATAGCGGGAGGAGGTGAGCAGTTCTTC
j_call: TRBJ2-1; d_call: TRBD2; clone_size: .; v_call: TRBV4-2; cdr3_aa: CASSRQQPGLASHNEQFF; cdr3_nt: TGTGCCAGCAGCCGTCAACAGCCGGGACTAGCGTCCCACAATGAGCAGTTCTTC
j_call: TRBJ2-7; d_call: TRBD2; clone_size: .; v_call: TRBV5-1; cdr3_aa: CASSLVGLAGSYEQYF; cdr3_nt: TGCGCCAGCAGCTTGGTAGGACTAGCGGGATCCTACGAGCAGTACTTC
j_call: TRBJ1-3; d_call: .; clone_size: .; v_call: TRBV4-2; cdr3_aa: CASSLPGEGNTIYF; cdr3_nt: TGTGCCAGCAGCCTTCCGGGGGAAGGAAACACCATATATTTT
j_call: TRBJ1-2; d_call: TRBD1; clone_size: .; v_call: TRBV6-4; cdr3_aa: CASSSGTGPYGYTF; cdr3_nt: TGTGCCAGCAGTTCCGGGACAGGGCCTTATGGCTACACCTTC
j_call: TRBJ1-1; d_call: .; clone_size: once; v_call: TRBV10-3; cdr3_aa: CAISSTGTEAFF; cdr3_nt: TGTGCCATCAGTTCTACGGGGACTGAAGCTTTCTTT
j_call: TRBJ2-7; d_call: TRBD1; clone_size: .; v_call: TRBV5-1; cdr3_aa: CASTLLGGQETYEQYF; cdr3_nt: TGCGCCAGCACCTTGTTGGGGGGACAGGAGACCTACGAGCAGTACTTC
j_call: TRBJ2-5; d_call: TRBD1; clone_size: .; v_call: TRBV25-1; cdr3_aa: CASSETTGGAQETQYF; cdr3_nt: TGTGCCAGCAGTGAAACGACAGGGGGGGCCCAAGAGACCCAGTACTTC
j_call: TRBJ2-7; d_call: TRBD1; clone_size: .; v_call: TRBV5-1; cdr3_aa: CASSLVPGQGYEQYF; cdr3_nt: TGCGCCAGCAGCTTGGTCCCGGGACAGGGCTACGAGCAGTACTTC
j_call: TRBJ2-7; d_call: TRBD1; clone_size: .; v_call: TRBV6-5; cdr3_aa: CAIRRTGSYEQYF; cdr3_nt: TGTGCCATCCGACGGACAGGGTCCTACGAGCAGTACTTC
j_call: TRBJ2-7; d_call: .; clone_size: .; v_call: TRBV11-3; cdr3_aa: CASRYTSESYEQYF; cdr3_nt: TGTGCCAGCAGATATACAAGCGAATCCTACGAGCAGTACTTC
j_call: TRBJ2-3; d_call: .; clone_size: .; v_call: TRBV27; cdr3_aa: CASRRGAGSTDTQYF; cdr3_nt: TGTGCCAGCAGGAGAGGGGCGGGAAGCACAGATACGCAGTATTTT
j_call: TRBJ1-2; d_call: TRBD1; clone_size: .; v_call: TRBV27; cdr3_aa: CATWDSIAYGYTF; cdr3_nt: TGTGCCACCTGGGACAGTATCGCCTATGGCTACACCTTC
j_call: TRBJ2-1; d_call: TRBD2; clone_size: once; v_call: TRBV5-1; cdr3_aa: CASNMREGYNEQFF; cdr3_nt: TGCGCCAGCAATATGAGGGAGGGATACAATGAGCAGTTCTTC
j_call: TRBJ2-1; d_call: TRBD2; clone_size: .; v_call: TRBV5-1; cdr3_aa: CASSLYLSGGGNEQFF; cdr3_nt: TGCGCCAGCAGCTTGTACTTGTCGGGAGGGGGGAATGAGCAGTTCTTC